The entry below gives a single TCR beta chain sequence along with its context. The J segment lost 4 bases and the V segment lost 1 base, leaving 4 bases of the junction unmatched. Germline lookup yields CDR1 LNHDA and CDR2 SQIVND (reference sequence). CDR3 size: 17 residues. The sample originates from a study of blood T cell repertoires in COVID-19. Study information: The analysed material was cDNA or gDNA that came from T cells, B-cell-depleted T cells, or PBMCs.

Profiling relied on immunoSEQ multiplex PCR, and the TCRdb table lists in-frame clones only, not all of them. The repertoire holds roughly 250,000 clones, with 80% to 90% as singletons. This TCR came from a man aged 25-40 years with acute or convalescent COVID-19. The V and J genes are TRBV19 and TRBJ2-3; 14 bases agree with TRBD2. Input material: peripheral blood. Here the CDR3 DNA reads TGTGCCAGTAGTATAGTGGGGACTAGCGGGAGATCAGATACGCAGTATTTT. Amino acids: CASSIVGTSGRSDTQYF.